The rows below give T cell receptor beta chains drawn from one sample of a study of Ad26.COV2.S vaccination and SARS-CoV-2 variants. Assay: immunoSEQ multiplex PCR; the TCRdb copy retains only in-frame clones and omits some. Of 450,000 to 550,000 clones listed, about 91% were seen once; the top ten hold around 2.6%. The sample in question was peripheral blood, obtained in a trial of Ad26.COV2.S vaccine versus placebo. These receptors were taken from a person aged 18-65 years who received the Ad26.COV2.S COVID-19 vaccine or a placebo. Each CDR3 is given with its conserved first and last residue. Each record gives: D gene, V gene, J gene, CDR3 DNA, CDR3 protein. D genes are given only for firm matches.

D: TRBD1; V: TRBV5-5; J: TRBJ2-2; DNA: TGTGCCAGCAGCTGGACAGGGGACCTAAACACCGGGGAGCTGTTTTTT; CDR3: CASSWTGDLNTGELFF
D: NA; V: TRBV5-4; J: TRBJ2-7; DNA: TGTGCCAGCAGCCTAGCAGGTTCGGCAGAGAACTCCTACGAGCAGTACTTC; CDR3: CASSLAGSAENSYEQYF
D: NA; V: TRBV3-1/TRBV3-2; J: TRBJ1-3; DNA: TGTGCCAACGTACCTCACAGCTCTGGAAACACCATATATTTT; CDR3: CANVPHSSGNTIYF
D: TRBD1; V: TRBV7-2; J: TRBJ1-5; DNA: TGTGCCAGCAGCGGCCGAGGGGGCGGTCAGCCCCAGCATTTT; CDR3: CASSGRGGGQPQHF
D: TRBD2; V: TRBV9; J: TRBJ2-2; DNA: TGTGCCAGCAGCGTTCGGCGGGCGGGAGTTAACACCGGGGAGCTGTTTTTT; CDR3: CASSVRRAGVNTGELFF
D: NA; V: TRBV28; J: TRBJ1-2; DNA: TGTGCCAGCAGTTTTGTAATGAGGTCGTATGGCTACACCTTC; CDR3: CASSFVMRSYGYTF
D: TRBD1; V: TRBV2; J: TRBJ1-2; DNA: TGTGCCAGCTCTGTGGGACAGAGGGAATATGGCTACACCTTC; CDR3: CASSVGQREYGYTF
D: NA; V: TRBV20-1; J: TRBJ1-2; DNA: TGCAGTGCTAGTTCCGGGGGCAGGCTCTATGGCTACACCTTC; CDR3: CSASSGGRLYGYTF
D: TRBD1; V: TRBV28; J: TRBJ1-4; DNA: TGTGCCAGCAGTGGGCCTGGACAGGGTGATGAAAAACTGTTTTTT; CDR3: CASSGPGQGDEKLFF
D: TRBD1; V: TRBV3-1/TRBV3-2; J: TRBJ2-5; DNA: TGTGCCAGCAGCCTGGGGACAGGGGTCCAAGAGACCCAGTACTTC; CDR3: CASSLGTGVQETQYF